One T cell receptor beta chain is described in this entry. The antigen is undetermined. Per the germline V gene, CDR1 is ENHRY and CDR2 is SYGVKD. V gave up 7 bases and J gave up 2 bases, with 14 bases separating them. The CDR3 is 14 amino acids. This entry belongs to a study of T cell repertoires in ileal Crohn's disease. At the level of the study: About half of patients got postoperative therapy: under twelve thiopurines, roughly 19 anti-TNF. Broader study findings: Mucosal expansions were suggested to be mainly CD8 T cells. Compared with non-smokers, active smokers at surgery showed more clonal expansions. Endoscopic recurrence occurred in every patient whose clonality exceeded 26.8%.

The assay was immunoSEQ multiplex PCR, and TCRdb's table has in-frame clones only and misses some. The table includes some 900 clones, about 88% detected once. The chain employs TRBV10-3 and TRBJ1-1; D perhaps matches TRBD1 (5 bases). The sample taken for sequencing was ileal tissue. This clonotype was obtained from an adult with Crohn's disease. For the CDR3, the DNA is TGTGCCATCAAAAGGGGTATTCCTAACACTGAAGCTTTCTTT. Protein product: CAIKRGIPNTEAFF.